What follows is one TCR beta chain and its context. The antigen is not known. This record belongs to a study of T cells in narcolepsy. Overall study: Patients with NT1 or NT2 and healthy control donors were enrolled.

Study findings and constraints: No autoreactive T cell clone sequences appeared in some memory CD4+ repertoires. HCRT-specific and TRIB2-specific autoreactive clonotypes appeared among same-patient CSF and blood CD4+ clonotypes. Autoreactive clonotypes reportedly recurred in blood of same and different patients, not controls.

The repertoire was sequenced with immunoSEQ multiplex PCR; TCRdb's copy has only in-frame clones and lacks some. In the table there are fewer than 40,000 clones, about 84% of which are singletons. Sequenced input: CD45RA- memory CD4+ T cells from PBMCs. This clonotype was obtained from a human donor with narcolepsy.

In DNA, the CDR3 is TGTGCCAGCAGCCCCCTACCACGTGAGCAGTACTTC. It specifies CASSPLPREQYF. This chain connects TRBV7-8 to TRBJ2-7; D gene ambiguous. Germline V gives CDR1 SGHVS, CDR2 FQNEAQ. The CDR3 spans 12 residues. V was cut by 5 bases and J by 7 bases, with 12 bases left in between.